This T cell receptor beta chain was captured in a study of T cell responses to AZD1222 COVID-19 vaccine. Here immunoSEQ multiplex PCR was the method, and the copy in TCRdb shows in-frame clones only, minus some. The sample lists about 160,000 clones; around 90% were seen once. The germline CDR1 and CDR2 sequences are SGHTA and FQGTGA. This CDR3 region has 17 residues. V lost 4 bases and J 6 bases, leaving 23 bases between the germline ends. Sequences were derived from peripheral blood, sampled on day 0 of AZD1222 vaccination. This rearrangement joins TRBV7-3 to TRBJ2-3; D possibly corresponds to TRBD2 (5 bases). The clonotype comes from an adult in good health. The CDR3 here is CASSYRTGPGVADTQYF. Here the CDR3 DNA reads TGTGCCAGCAGCTACCGGACGGGCCCGGGTGTAGCGGATACGCAGTATTTT.